This T cell receptor (beta chain) was identified during a study of low-dose radiotherapy and immunotherapy resistance in tumors. At the level of the study: Aspirin 300 mg, taken orally and daily, was given to patients for four cycles from cycle 1 day 1.

Trimming removed 0 bases from V and 10 bases from J; junction bases left unmatched: 9. The CDR3 has 16 amino acids. The germline V gene has CDR1 LGHDT and CDR2 YNNKEL (reference sequence). Stated time point: after trial treatment. Treatment defined: LDRT plus nivolumab, ipilimumab, low-dose cyclophosphamide and aspirin (RACIN trial). Eligible patients bore advanced solid tumors devoid of tumor-infiltrating lymphocytes. Regarding this clonotype: A clone one base away is much larger, so this may be a read error.

First-strand cDNA relied on TRAV- and TRBV-specific primers spanning alpha and beta chains. TCR amplification involved 20 PCR cycles with a constant-region primer and V-primer adapter. Each CDR3 protein gets one entry after TCRdb re-called the reads with MiXCR. The sample consists of about 84,000 distinct CDR3 sequences, 15% to 20% of them appearing once. The clonotype was recovered from a male donor with prostate cancer. The chain joins TRBV3-1 to TRBJ2-1; 10 bases are shared with TRBD2. The input for sequencing was PBMCs, taken after low-dose radiotherapy plus immunotherapy. The CDR3 sequence: CASSQDPSGSKYEQFF. CDR3 nucleotide sequence: TGTGCCAGCAGCCAAGACCCTAGCGGGAGCAAGTACGAGCAGTTCTTC.